The 30 T cell receptor beta chains below all came from one sample that was sequenced in a study of cytomegalovirus exposure and HLA in healthy donors. Primers for the PCR totalled 60 Vbeta and 13 Jbeta. Clones were read by immunoSEQ multiplex PCR, and TCRdb kept only the in-frame ones, dropping some. The sample is made up of 130,000 or so clones, and the top ten hold approximately 1.5% of it. Source material: PBMCs. These receptors came from a woman between 40 and 50 years old in good health and CMV-seronegative.

The V call is TRBV19, the J call TRBJ2-1, with 9 bases lining up with TRBD1. Germline-derived CDR1 and CDR2 are LNHDA and SQIVND (reference sequence). CDR3 length: 14 residues. Germline trimming cut 9 bases from V and 7 bases from J; bases unmatched to any gene: 10. DNA of the CDR3: TGTGCCAGCCTCGGACAGGGGACGGGAAATGAGCAGTTCTTC. Its translation is CASLGQGTGNEQFF.

V gene TRBV7-2 combines with J gene TRBJ1-3; D ambiguous. Germline loops: CDR1 SGHTA, CDR2 FQGNSA. This CDR3 spans 14 amino acids. The V and J ends lost 6 bases and 9 bases respectively, with 18 bases between them. The chain's CDR3 is CASRPDIGQSTIYF. The CDR3 nucleotides are TGTGCCAGCAGACCCGACATCGGTCAATCCACCATATATTTT.

The rearrangement links TRBV6-5 to TRBJ2-2; weak D call: TRBD1 (7 bases). The CDR3 consists of 15 residues. From germline, CDR1 is MNHEY and CDR2 SVGAGI. Trimming left V 7 bases short and J 6 bases short, with 18 bases between. This chain's CDR3 is CASKRGPSDPGELFF. Written as DNA, the CDR3 is TGTGCCAGCAAGAGGGGGCCTAGCGACCCCGGGGAGCTGTTTTTT.

The rearrangement joins TRBV5-1 to TRBJ2-7; 10 bases match TRBD1. This CDR3 spans 15 amino acids. V lost 4 bases and J lost 3; bases outside the gene matches: 7. Germline assignment: CDR1 SGHRS and CDR2 YFSETQ. CDR3 residues: CASSPLTGGLYEQYF. For the CDR3, the DNA is TGCGCCAGCAGCCCCCTGACAGGGGGCCTCTACGAGCAGTACTTC.

The V gene is TRBV2, the J gene TRBJ1-5; 7 nucleotides agree with TRBD1. The CDR3 extends over 14 amino acids. With V trimmed by 6 bases and J by 3 bases, 5 bases remained unmatched. Looked up from germline, CDR1 is SNHLY and CDR2 is FYNNEI. The DNA for the CDR3 is TGTGCCAGCAGCGAGACAGGGTTCAATCAGCCCCAGCATTTT. Translating it yields CASSETGFNQPQHF.

The chain employs TRBV7-2 and TRBJ2-3; 7 bases are a match to TRBD2. After removal of 2 bases from V and 1 base from J, the junction contained 6 bases not matched to a gene. Germline CDR1 and CDR2: SGHTA and FQGNSA. The length of the CDR3 is 16 residues. The CDR3, as DNA: TGTGCCAGCAGCTTACGCGGCGGGGGTGGCACAGATACGCAGTATTTT. This translates into CASSLRGGGGTDTQYF.

V and J are TRBV7-2 and TRBJ1-1; 10 bases line up with TRBD1. This CDR3 has 15 residues. Germline V CDR1 and CDR2: SGHTA, FQGNSA. The V and J ends lost 4 bases and 4 bases, in that order; junction bases with no gene match: 6. CDR3 protein: CASSWGQGIGTEAFF. Written as DNA, the CDR3 is TGTGCCAGCAGCTGGGGACAGGGGATCGGCACTGAAGCTTTCTTT.

The V call is TRBV27, the J call TRBJ2-7, with no clear D. This CDR3 has 13 residues. V lost 6 bases and J 3 bases, leaving 12 bases between the germline ends. Germline-derived CDR1 and CDR2 are MNHEY and SMNVEV (reference sequence). The CDR3 nucleotides are TGTGCCAGCAGCCCTGGGCACCGCTACGAGCAGTACTTC. The encoded protein is CASSPGHRYEQYF.

The chain uses TRBV5-4 and TRBJ2-3; D not certain. In germline, CDR1 is SGHNT, CDR2 YYREEE (reference sequence). Trimming left V 2 bases short and J 3 bases short, with 4 bases between. This CDR3 spans 12 amino acids. CDR3 DNA sequence: TGTGCCAGCAGCTTCGTTACAGATACGCAGTATTTT. It encodes CASSFVTDTQYF.

The CDR3 DNA sequence: TGTGCCAGCAGCTTGACAGGGGCTGTAGTCCAAGGGGCAAATGAAAAACTGTTTTTT. This encodes CASSLTGAVVQGANEKLFF. This rearrangement joins TRBV7-9 to TRBJ1-4; 8 bases agree with TRBD1. CDR1 and CDR2 from the germline V gene are SEHNR and FQNEAQ (reference sequence). The CDR3 has 19 amino acids. Unmatched junction bases numbered 17, after V lost 3 bases and J lost 5 bases.

V gene TRBV4-3 combines with J gene TRBJ1-2; 9 nucleotides agree with TRBD1. The CDR3 runs to 15 residues. The ends lost 4 bases at V and 1 base at J; junction bases unmatched: 4. Germline V lookup: CDR1 LGHNA, CDR2 YSLEER. DNA of the CDR3: TGCGCCAGCAGCCGAGGACAGGGGTATAACTATGGCTACACCTTC. It translates to CASSRGQGYNYGYTF.

The chain carries TRBV19 and TRBJ1-6, with 8 bases fitting TRBD1. CDR3 length: 15 residues. V was pared by 7 bases and J by 7 bases, with 9 bases of the junction left unmatched. Germline assignment: CDR1 LNHDA and CDR2 SQIVND (reference sequence). CDR3 protein: CASKVQGAENSPLHF. The CDR3 DNA follows: TGTGCCAGTAAGGTGCAGGGGGCTGAGAATTCACCCCTCCACTTT.

Remarks on this clone: This CDR3 is also generated by other DNA sequences in the sample. The gene calls are TRBV7-9 and TRBJ1-1, with unresolved D. V shed 3 bases and J shed 10 bases, with 12 bases lying between them. The CDR3 runs 12 residues. The germline V gene has CDR1 SEHNR and CDR2 FQNEAQ (reference sequence). The CDR3 loop reads CASSLRSGGAFF. The CDR3 DNA reads as TGTGCCAGCAGCTTGAGGAGTGGTGGAGCTTTCTTT.

The CDR3 bases are TGTGCCAGCAGCTTCTTCTGGACAGGGGCACGATACGAGCAGTACTTC. Amino acids: CASSFFWTGARYEQYF. The V and J genes are TRBV5-6 and TRBJ2-5, with 9 bases fitting TRBD1. The J call may be faulty, since TRBJ2-7 better matches the DNA end. This CDR3 has 16 residues. Per the germline V gene, CDR1 is SGHDT and CDR2 is YYEEEE.

The V and J genes are TRBV6-1 and TRBJ1-4; D remains unclear. The CDR3 has 15 amino acids. With 5 bases removed from V and 0 bases from J, the gap between germline ends came to 10 bases. CDR1 is MNHNS, CDR2 SASEGT, per germline. The CDR3 DNA reads as TGTGCCAGCAGTTTATCCGTCGCAACTAATGAAAAACTGTTTTTT. It yields the protein CASSLSVATNEKLFF.

This chain links TRBV29-1 with TRBJ1-1, with D tentatively TRBD1 (6 bases). Trimming left V 4 bases short and J 1 base short, with 7 bases between. From germline, CDR1 is SQVTM and CDR2 ANQGSEA. This CDR3 has 12 amino acids. CDR3 residues: CSVAQGNTEAFF. The CDR3 nucleotides read TGCAGCGTTGCACAGGGGAACACTGAAGCTTTCTTT.

The chain links TRBV19 to TRBJ1-1; D is unresolved. The CDR3 extends over 14 amino acids. Trimming took off 1 base at V and 1 base at J, with 7 bases between the two ends. Per germline, CDR1 LNHDA and CDR2 SQIVND (reference sequence). CDR3 bases: TGTGCCAGTAGTATAGGATCGGGGAACACTGAAGCTTTCTTT. It is translated as CASSIGSGNTEAFF.

The genes are TRBV19 and TRBJ1-6, with D possibly being TRBD1 (5 bases). The CDR3 extends over 17 amino acids. Germline V gene data show CDR1 as LNHDA and CDR2 as SQIVND (reference sequence). V was shortened by 7 bases and J by 0 bases, with 16 bases between the two germline ends. This chain's CDR3 is CASTGGRRSSYNSPLHF. The CDR3 DNA reads TGTGCCAGTACCGGGGGTCGACGTAGCTCCTATAATTCACCCCTCCACTTT.

The chain has TRBV13 and TRBJ2-2, with 8 bases identical to TRBD1. After removal of 1 base from V and 0 bases from J, the junction contained 10 bases not matched to a gene. Germline V gives CDR1 PRHDT, CDR2 FYEKMQ (reference sequence). CDR3 length equals 19 residues. The CDR3 loop reads CASSLVGTGQTANTGELFF. In DNA, the CDR3 is TGTGCCAGCAGCTTAGTGGGGACAGGCCAGACCGCGAACACCGGGGAGCTGTTTTTT.

V gene TRBV5-1 combines with J gene TRBJ1-1, with D perhaps matching TRBD1 (5 bases). The germline V gene has CDR1 SGHRS and CDR2 YFSETQ. The CDR3 loop spans 14 amino acids. Trimming left V 1 base short and J 1 base short, with 8 bases between. The CDR3 DNA is TGCGCCAGCAGCTTGACAGGCCCGAACACTGAAGCTTTCTTT. This sequence encodes CASSLTGPNTEAFF.

This sequence joins TRBV5-8 and TRBJ2-5; D might be TRBD2 (5 bases). The CDR3 is made up of 17 amino acids. The germline gives CDR1 SGHTS, CDR2 YDEGEE. The V end was cut by 7 bases, the J end by 4 bases, with 26 bases between. In nucleotides, the CDR3 is TGTGCCAGCCGACGAGGGCCAGAGTGGGCCCAAGGAGAGACCCAGTACTTC. It translates to CASRRGPEWAQGETQYF.

The rearrangement uses TRBV30 and TRBJ1-5; no reliable D call. The CDR3 spans 14 residues. Trimming took off 2 bases at V and 4 bases at J, with 12 bases between the two ends. Looked up from germline, CDR1 is GTSNPN and CDR2 is SVGIG (reference sequence). The CDR3 reads CAWSTHHGNQPQHF. The CDR3 DNA reads as TGTGCCTGGAGTACCCACCACGGGAATCAGCCCCAGCATTTT.

This chain links TRBV9 with TRBJ2-2; D possibly corresponds to TRBD2 (5 bases). CDR1 and CDR2 from the germline V gene are SGDLS and YYNGEE. This CDR3 has 16 residues. Between the trimmed V and J ends, which lost 3 bases and 5 bases, there was a span of 17 bases. The CDR3 is CASSGRASVATGELFF. CDR3 in DNA: TGTGCCAGCAGCGGCCGGGCGTCGGTAGCGACCGGGGAGCTGTTTTTT.

The chain carries TRBV10-3 and TRBJ1-1, with D tentatively TRBD1 (5 bases). Trimming pared 0 bases from V and 7 bases from J, leaving 12 bases between. Germline-derived CDR1 and CDR2 are ENHRY and SYGVKD. The CDR3 sequence is 14 residues long. Here the CDR3 DNA reads TGTGCCATCAGTGAGTCCTGGCAGGGCGTTGAAGCTTTCTTT. It translates to CAISESWQGVEAFF.

This chain links TRBV5-1 with TRBJ2-5; no clear D gene. V lost 2 bases and J lost 2, with 10 bases in between. The CDR3 runs 14 residues. Looked up from germline, CDR1 is SGHRS and CDR2 is YFSETQ. CDR3 region: CASSLSSRQETQYF. In DNA form, the CDR3 reads TGCGCCAGCAGCTTATCGTCGAGGCAAGAGACCCAGTACTTC. Looking up the rest from reference TRBV5-1 and TRBJ2-5 gives the full variable domain: KAGVTQTPRYLIKTRGQQVTLSCSPISGHRSVSWYQQTPGQGLQFLFEYFSETQRNKGNFPGRFSGRQFSNSRSEMNVSTLELGDSALYLCASSLSSRQETQYFGPGTRLLVL.

J is TRBJ2-4 and V is TRBV27, with D unclear. The V end was cut by 3 bases, the J end by 0 bases, with 6 bases between. Germline CDR1 and CDR2: MNHEY and SMNVEV (reference sequence). CDR3 length: 14 residues. The CDR3: CASSFLIAKNIQYF. CDR3 nucleotide sequence: TGTGCCAGCAGTTTCCTTATAGCCAAAAACATTCAGTACTTC.

The CDR3 DNA sequence: TGTGCCAGTAGTAGGGGACAGGGTATGCGGACTGAAGCTTTCTTT. Translating it yields CASSRGQGMRTEAFF. The chain joins TRBV19 to TRBJ1-1; 9 bases are a match to TRBD1. J gave up 5 bases and V 4 bases, and 8 bases lay outside the gene matches. The germline V gene encodes CDR1 LNHDA and CDR2 SQIVND (reference sequence). CDR3 length: 15 residues.

The chain has TRBV5-1 and TRBJ1-3; D is possibly TRBD1 (5 bases). V was cut by 4 bases and J by 0 bases, with 14 bases left in between. The V gene's germline CDR1 is SGHRS and CDR2 YFSETQ. This CDR3 has 16 amino acids. The CDR3 DNA reads TGCGCCAGCAGCCTGGGGGAGACCTTCTCTGGAAACACCATATATTTT. The encoded protein is CASSLGETFSGNTIYF.

This rearrangement joins TRBV10-3 to TRBJ2-3, with D possibly matching TRBD2 (5 bases). Germline V gene data show CDR1 as ENHRY and CDR2 as SYGVKD. The CDR3 sequence is 19 residues long. The V end lost 4 bases, the J end lost 0 bases, and 23 bases lay between the germline ends. The CDR3 here is CAISALSGSPGSSTDTQYF. DNA for the CDR3: TGTGCCATCAGTGCGCTTAGTGGTTCTCCGGGGTCTAGCACAGATACGCAGTATTTT.

The chain has TRBV28 and TRBJ1-2; tentative D call: TRBD1 (6 bases). The CDR3 loop spans 14 amino acids. Trimming stripped 6 bases from V and 2 bases from J, with 13 bases between. The germline V gene encodes CDR1 MDHEN and CDR2 SYDVKM. CDR3 DNA: TGTGCCAGCAGCCCTGTGGGGACAAACTATGGCTACACCTTC. Translation: CASSPVGTNYGYTF.